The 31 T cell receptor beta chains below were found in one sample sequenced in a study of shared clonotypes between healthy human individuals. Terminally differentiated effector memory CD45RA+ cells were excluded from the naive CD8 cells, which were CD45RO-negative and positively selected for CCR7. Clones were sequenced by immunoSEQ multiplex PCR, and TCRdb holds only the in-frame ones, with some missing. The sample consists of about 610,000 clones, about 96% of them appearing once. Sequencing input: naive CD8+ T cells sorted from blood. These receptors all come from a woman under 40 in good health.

The CDR3 nucleotides are TGCGCCAGCAGCTTGAGTGCTAGCGGGGTCTGGAGTTCGTTGGGAACCGGGGAGCTGTTTTTT. This codes for CASSLSASGVWSSLGTGELFF. The V gene is TRBV5-1, the J gene TRBJ2-2; 9 bases match TRBD2. The CDR3 loop spans 21 amino acids. The germline CDR1 and CDR2 sequences are SGHRS and YFSETQ. The junction had 21 bases not matched to a gene; V was cut back by 1 base and J by 5 bases.

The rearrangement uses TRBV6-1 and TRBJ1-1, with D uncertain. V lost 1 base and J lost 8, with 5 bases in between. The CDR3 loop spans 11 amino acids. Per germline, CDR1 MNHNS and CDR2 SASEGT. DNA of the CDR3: TGTGCCAGCAGTGAAGGGCGAGAAGCTTTCTTT. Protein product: CASSEGREAFF.

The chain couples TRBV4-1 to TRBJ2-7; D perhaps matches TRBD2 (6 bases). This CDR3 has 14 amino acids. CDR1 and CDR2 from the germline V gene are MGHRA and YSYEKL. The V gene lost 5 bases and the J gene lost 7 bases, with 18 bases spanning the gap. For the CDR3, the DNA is TGCGCCAGCAGCTCGGTGGGGGACTCTCGGGAGCAGTACTTC. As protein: CASSSVGDSREQYF.

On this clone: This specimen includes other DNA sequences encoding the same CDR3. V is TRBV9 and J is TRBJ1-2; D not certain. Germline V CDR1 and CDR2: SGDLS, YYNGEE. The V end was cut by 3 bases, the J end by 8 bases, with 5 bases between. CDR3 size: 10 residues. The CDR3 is CASSGGGYTF. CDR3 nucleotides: TGTGCCAGCAGCGGAGGGGGCTACACCTTC.

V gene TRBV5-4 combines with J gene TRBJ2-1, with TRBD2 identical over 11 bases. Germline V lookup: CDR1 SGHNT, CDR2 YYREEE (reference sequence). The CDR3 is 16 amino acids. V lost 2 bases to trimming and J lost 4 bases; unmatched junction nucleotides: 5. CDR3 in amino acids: CASSLPGLAVYNEQFF. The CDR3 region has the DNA TGTGCCAGCAGCTTACCGGGACTAGCGGTATACAATGAGCAGTTCTTC.

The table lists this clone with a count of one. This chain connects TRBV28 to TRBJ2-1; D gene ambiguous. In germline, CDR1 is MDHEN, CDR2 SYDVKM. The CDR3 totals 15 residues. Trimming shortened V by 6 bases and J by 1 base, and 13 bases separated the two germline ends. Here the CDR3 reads CASSYTLGSYNEQFF. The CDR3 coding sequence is TGTGCCAGCAGCTATACGTTGGGTTCCTACAATGAGCAGTTCTTC.

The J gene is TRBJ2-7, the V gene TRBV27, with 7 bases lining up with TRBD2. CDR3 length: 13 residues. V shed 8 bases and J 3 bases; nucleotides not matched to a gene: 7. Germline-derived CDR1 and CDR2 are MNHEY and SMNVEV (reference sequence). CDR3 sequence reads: CASGRGESYEQYF. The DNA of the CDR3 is TGTGCCAGCGGGAGGGGAGAAAGCTACGAGCAGTACTTC.

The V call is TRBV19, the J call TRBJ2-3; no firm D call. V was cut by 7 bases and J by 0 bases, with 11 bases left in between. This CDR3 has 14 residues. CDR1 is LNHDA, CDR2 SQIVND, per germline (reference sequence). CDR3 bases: TGTGCCAGTAATCCTAGTGAAAGCACAGATACGCAGTATTTT. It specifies CASNPSESTDTQYF.

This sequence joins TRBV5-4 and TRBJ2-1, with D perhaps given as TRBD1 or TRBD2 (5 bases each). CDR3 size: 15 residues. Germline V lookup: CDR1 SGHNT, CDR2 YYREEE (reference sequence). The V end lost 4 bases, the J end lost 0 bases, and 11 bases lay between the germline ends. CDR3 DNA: TGTGCCAGCAGCCCCCCTGGGGGCTCCTACAATGAGCAGTTCTTC. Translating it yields CASSPPGGSYNEQFF.

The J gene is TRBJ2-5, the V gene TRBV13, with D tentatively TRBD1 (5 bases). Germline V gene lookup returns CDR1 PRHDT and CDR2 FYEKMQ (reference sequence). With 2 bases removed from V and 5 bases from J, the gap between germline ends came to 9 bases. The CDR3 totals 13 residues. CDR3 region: CASSLQGLETQYF. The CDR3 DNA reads TGTGCCAGCAGCTTACAGGGTTTGGAGACCCAGTACTTC.

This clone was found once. In nucleotides, the CDR3 is TGTGCCAGCAGCTCTCTAAGAAGGGGGGGTCCCGGAAACACCATATATTTT. It yields the protein CASSSLRRGGPGNTIYF. This chain links TRBV7-9 with TRBJ1-3; D perhaps matches TRBD1 (6 bases). Per the germline V gene, CDR1 is SEHNR and CDR2 is FQNEAQ (reference sequence). This CDR3 has 17 amino acids. V lost 4 bases and J 4 bases, leaving 20 bases between the germline ends. The entire variable domain, with the rest obtained from reference TRBV7-9 and TRBJ1-3, is as follows: DTGVSQNPRHKITKRGQNVTFRCDPISEHNRLYWYRQTLGQGPEFLTYFQNEAQLEKSRLLSDRFSAERPKGSFSTLEIQRTEQGDSAMYLCASSSLRRGGPGNTIYFGEGSWLTVV.

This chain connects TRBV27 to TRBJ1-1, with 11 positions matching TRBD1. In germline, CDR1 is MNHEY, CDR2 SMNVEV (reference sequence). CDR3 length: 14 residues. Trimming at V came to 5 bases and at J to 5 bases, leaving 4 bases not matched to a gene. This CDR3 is CASSVGQGVTEAFF. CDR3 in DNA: TGTGCCAGCAGTGTGGGACAGGGGGTAACTGAAGCTTTCTTT.

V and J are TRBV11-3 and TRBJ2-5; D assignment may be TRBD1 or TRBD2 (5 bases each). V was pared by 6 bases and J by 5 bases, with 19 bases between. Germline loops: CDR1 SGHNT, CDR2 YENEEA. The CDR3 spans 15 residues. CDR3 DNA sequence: TGTGCCAGCAGGGGGACGGACCTAACCCGGGAGACCCAGTACTTC. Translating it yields CASRGTDLTRETQYF.

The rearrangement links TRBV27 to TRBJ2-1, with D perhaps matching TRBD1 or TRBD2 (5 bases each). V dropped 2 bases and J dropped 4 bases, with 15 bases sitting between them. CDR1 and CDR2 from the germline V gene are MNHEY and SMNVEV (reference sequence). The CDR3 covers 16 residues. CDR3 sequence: CASSLTAQGEYNEQFF. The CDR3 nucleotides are TGTGCCAGCAGTTTAACGGCGCAGGGAGAGTACAATGAGCAGTTCTTC.

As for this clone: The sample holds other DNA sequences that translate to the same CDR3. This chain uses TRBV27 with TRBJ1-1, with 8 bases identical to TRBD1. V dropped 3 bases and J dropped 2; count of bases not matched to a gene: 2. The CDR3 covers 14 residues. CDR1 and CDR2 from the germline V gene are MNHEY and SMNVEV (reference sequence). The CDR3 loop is CASSFGQGNTEAFF. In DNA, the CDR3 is TGTGCCAGCAGTTTCGGACAGGGCAACACTGAAGCTTTCTTT.

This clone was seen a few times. CDR3 amino acids: CASSWDNQPQHF. For the CDR3, the DNA is TGTGCCAGCAGCTGGGATAATCAGCCCCAGCATTTT. V is TRBV7-9 and J is TRBJ1-5; D ambiguous. V lost 4 bases and J 4 bases, leaving 5 bases between the germline ends. This CDR3 comprises 12 residues. Germline V CDR1 and CDR2: SEHNR, FQNEAQ (reference sequence).

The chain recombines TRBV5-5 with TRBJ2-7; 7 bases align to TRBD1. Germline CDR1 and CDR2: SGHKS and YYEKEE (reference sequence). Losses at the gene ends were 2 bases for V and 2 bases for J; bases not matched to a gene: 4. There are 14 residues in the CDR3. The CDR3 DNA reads TGTGCCAGCAGCTTCAATCAGGGGGCCTACGAGCAGTACTTC. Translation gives CASSFNQGAYEQYF.

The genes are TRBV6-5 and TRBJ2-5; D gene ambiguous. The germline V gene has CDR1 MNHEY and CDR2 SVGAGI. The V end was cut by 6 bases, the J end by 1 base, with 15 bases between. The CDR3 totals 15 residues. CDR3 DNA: TGTGCCAGCAGCTACCACCTTCGTGGCCAAGAGACCCAGTACTTC. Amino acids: CASSYHLRGQETQYF.

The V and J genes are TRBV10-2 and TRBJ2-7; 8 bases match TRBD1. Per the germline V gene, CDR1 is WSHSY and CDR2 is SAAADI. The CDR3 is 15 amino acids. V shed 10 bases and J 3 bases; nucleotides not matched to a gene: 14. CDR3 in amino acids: CATRLGTGDYYEQYF. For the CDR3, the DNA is TGCGCCACGAGACTCGGGACAGGTGATTACTACGAGCAGTACTTC.

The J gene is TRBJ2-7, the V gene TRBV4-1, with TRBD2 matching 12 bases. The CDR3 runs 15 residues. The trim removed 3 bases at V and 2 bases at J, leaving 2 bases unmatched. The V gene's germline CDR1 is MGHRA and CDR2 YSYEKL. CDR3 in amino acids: CASSHRTSGTYEQYF. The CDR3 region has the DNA TGCGCCAGCAGCCACCGGACTAGCGGGACCTACGAGCAGTACTTC.

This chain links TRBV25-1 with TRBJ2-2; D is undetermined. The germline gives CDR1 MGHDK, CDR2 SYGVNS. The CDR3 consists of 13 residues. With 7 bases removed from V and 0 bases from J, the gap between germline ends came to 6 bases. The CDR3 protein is CASKQANTGELFF. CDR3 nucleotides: TGTGCCAGCAAACAAGCGAACACCGGGGAGCTGTTTTTT.

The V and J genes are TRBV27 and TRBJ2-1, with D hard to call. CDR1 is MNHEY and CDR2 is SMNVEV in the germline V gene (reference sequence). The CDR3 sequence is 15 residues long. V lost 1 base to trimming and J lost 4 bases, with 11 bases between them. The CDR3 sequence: CASSLFLGDYNEQFF. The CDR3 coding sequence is TGTGCCAGCAGTTTATTTTTAGGCGATTACAATGAGCAGTTCTTC.

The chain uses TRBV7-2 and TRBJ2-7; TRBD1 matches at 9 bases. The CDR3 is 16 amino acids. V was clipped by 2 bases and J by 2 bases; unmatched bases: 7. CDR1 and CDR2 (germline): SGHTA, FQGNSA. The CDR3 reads CASSLRTGEFPYEQYF. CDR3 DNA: TGTGCCAGCAGCTTACGGACAGGGGAGTTTCCCTACGAGCAGTACTTC.

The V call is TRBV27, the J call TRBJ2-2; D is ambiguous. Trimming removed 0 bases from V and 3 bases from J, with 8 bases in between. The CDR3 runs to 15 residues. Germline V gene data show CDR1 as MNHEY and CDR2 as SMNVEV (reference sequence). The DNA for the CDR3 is TGTGCCAGCAGTTTATCACTCCCTTACACCGGGGAGCTGTTTTTT. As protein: CASSLSLPYTGELFF.

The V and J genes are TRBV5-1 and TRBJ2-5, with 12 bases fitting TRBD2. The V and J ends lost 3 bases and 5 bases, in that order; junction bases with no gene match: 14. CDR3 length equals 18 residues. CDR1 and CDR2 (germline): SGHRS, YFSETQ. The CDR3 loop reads CASSSTASGRALLETQYF. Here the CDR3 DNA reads TGCGCCAGCAGCTCAACCGCTAGCGGGAGGGCCCTCTTGGAGACCCAGTACTTC.

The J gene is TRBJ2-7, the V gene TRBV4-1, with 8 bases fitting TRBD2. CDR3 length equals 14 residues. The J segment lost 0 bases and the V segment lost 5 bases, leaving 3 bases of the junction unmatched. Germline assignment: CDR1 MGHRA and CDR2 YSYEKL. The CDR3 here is CASSFGLASYEQYF. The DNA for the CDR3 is TGCGCCAGCAGCTTCGGACTAGCCTCCTACGAGCAGTACTTC.

The CDR3 loop reads CASSTMEGWTGELFF. The CDR3 DNA sequence: TGTGCCAGCAGTACCATGGAGGGTTGGACCGGGGAGCTGTTTTTT. The genes are TRBV27 and TRBJ2-2, with TRBD2 as a possible D gene (6 bases). The CDR3 consists of 15 residues. The V and J ends lost 5 bases and 5 bases respectively, with 15 bases between them. CDR1 is MNHEY, CDR2 SMNVEV, per germline (reference sequence).

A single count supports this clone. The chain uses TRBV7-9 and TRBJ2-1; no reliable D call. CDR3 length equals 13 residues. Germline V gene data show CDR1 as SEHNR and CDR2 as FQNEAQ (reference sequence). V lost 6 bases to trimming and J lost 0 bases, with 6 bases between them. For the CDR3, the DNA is TGTGCCAGCAGGTTTAGCTCCTACAATGAGCAGTTCTTC. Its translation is CASRFSSYNEQFF. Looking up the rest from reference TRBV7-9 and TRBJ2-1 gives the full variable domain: DTGVSQNPRHKITKRGQNVTFRCDPISEHNRLYWYRQTLGQGPEFLTYFQNEAQLEKSRLLSDRFSAERPKGSFSTLEIQRTEQGDSAMYLCASRFSSYNEQFFGPGTRLTVL.

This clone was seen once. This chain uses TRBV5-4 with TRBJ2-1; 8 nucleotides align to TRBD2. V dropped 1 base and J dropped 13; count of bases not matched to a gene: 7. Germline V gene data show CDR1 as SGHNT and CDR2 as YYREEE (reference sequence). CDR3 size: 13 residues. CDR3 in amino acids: CASSLSGGQSQFF. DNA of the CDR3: TGTGCCAGCAGCTTGTCGGGAGGGCAATCTCAGTTCTTC.

The CDR3 loop reads CASSLLSGGETQYF. CDR3 DNA: TGTGCCAGCAGCTTATTGTCAGGGGGCGAGACCCAGTACTTC. V gene TRBV11-2 combines with J gene TRBJ2-5; 8 bases are shared with TRBD1. The CDR3 is made up of 14 amino acids. Germline assignment: CDR1 SGHAT and CDR2 FQNNGV. V lost 2 bases, J lost 5 bases, and 4 bases stayed unmatched.

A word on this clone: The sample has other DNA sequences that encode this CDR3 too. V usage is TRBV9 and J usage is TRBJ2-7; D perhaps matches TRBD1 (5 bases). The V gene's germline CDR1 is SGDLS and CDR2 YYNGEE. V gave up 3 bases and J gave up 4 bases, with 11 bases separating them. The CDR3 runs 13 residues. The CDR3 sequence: CASSEGLTYEQYF. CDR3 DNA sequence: TGTGCCAGCAGCGAGGGGCTTACGTACGAGCAGTACTTC.